This section outlines one T cell receptor beta chain sequence together with its context. The antigen is not known. The data stem from a study of Graves' ophthalmopathy and Graves' hyperthyroidism. The wider study: Before any treatment, peripheral blood was taken at the initial diagnosis. Study results and caveats: A classifier, a 13-signature model, separated ophthalmopathy from stable hyperthyroidism with approximately 88% sensitivity and 75% to 82% specificity.

The study amplified TCR beta CDR3 regions using RNA transcripts. HTBI primers primed a first-round RT-PCR, and a second-round multiplex PCR followed. TCRdb fed the multiplex PCR reads into MiXCR, producing one record per CDR3 protein. The table includes 230,000 or so distinct CDR3 sequences, less than 55% detected once. The CDR3 has 14 amino acids. The germline V and J ends were trimmed by 4 bases and 0 bases, with 10 bases remaining between them. From germline, CDR1 is LNHDA and CDR2 SQIVND (reference sequence). The sequencing input was peripheral blood. The clonotype was recovered from an adult man with Graves' ophthalmopathy. The chain uses TRBV19 and TRBJ2-7, with D possibly matching TRBD1 (6 bases). CDR3 nucleotides: TGTGCCAGTAGTAGAAGACAGGACTCCTACGAGCAGTACTTC. Protein: CASSRRQDSYEQYF.